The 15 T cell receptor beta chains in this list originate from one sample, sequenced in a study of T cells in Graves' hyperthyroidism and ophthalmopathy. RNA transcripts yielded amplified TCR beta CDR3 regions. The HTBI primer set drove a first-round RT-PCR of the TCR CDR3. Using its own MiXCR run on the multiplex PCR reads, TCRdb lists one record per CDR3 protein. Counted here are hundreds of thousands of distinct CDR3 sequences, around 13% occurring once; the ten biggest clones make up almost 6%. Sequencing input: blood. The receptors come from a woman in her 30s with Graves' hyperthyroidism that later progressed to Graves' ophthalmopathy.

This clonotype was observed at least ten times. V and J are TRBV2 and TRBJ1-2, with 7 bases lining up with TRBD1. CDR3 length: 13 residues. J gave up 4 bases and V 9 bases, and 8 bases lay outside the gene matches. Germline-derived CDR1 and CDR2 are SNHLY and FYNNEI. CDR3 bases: TGTGCCAGTCGACAGGGTTCGAGCTATGGCTACACCTTC. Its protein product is CASRQGSSYGYTF.

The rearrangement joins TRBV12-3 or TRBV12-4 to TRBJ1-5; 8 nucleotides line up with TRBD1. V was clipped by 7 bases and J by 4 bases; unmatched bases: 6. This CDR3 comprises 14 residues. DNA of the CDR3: TGTGCCAGCACCGGACAGGGTGCGAATCAGCCCCAGCATTTT. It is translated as CASTGQGANQPQHF.

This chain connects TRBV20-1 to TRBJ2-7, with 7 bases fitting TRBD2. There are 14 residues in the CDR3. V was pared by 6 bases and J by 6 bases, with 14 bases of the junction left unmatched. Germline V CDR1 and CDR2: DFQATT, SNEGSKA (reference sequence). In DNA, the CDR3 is TGCAGTGCCAGGGAGGGCTCGAGGACTTGCGAGCAGTACTTC. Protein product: CSAREGSRTCEQYF.

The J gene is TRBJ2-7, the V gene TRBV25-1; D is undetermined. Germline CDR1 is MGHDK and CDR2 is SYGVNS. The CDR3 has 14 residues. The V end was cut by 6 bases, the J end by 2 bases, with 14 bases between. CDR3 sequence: CASRRTDYPYEQYF. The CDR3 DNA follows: TGTGCCAGCAGGCGGACGGATTACCCCTACGAGCAGTACTTC.

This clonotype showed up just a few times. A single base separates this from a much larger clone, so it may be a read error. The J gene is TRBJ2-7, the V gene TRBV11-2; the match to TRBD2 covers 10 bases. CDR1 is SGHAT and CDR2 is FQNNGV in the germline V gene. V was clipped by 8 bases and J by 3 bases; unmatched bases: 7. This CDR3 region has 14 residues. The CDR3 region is CASGPGLAIYEQYF. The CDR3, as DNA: TGTGCCAGCGGCCCGGGACTAGCGATCTACGAGCAGTACTTC.

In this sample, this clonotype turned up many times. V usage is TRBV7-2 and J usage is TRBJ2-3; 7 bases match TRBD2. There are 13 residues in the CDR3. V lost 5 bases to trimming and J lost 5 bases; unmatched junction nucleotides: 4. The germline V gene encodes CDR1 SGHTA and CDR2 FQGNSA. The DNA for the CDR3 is TGTGCCAGCAGCCGTAGCGGGCTAGATACGCAGTATTTT. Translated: CASSRSGLDTQYF.

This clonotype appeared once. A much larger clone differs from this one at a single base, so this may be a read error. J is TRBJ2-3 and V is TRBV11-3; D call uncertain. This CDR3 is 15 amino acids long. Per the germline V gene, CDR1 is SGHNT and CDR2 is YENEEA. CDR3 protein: CASSLGQLSTDTQDF. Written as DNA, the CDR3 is TGTGCCAGCAGCTTGGGCCAGCTGAGCACAGATACGCAGGATTTT.

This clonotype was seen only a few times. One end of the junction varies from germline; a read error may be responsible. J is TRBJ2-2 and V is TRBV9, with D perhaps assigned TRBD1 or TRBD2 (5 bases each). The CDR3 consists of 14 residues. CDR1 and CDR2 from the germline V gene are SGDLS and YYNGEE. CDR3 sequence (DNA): TGTGCCAGCAGCCGGGACCAGCACACCGGGGAGCTGGTTTTT. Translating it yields CASSRDQHTGELVF.

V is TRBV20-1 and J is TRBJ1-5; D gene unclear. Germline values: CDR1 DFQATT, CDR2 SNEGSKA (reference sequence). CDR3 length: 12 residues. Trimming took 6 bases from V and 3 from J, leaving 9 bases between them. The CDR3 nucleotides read TGCAGTGCCGCCGACACCAATCAGCCCCAGCATTTT. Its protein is CSAADTNQPQHF.

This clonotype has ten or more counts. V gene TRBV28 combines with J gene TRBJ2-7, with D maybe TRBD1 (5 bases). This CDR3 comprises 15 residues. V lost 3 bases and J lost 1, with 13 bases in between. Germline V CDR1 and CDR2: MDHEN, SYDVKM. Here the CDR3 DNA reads TGTGCCAGCAGTTTTCAGGGTGATAAGTCCTACGAGCAGTACTTC. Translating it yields CASSFQGDKSYEQYF.

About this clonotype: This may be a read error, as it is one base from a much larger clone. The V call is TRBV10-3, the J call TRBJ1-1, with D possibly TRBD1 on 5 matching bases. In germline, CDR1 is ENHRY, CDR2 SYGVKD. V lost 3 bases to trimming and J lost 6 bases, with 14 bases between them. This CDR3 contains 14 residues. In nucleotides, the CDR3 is TGTGCCATCAGTGATAAGGGCCGGGGGGCTGAAGCTTTCTTT. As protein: CAISDKGRGAEAFF.

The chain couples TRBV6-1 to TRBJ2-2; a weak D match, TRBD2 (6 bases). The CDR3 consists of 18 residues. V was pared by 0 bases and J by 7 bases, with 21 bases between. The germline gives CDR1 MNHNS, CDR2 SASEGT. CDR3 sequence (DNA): TGTGCCAGCAGTGAAGCGCAACCAGGCGGGATTGGTTTCGGGGAGCTGTTTTTT. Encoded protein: CASSEAQPGGIGFGELFF.

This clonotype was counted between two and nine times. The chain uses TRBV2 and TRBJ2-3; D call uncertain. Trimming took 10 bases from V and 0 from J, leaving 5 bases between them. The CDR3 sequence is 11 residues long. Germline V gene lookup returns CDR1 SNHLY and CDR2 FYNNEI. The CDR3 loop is CATVSTDTQYF. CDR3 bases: TGTGCCACAGTAAGCACAGATACGCAGTATTTT.

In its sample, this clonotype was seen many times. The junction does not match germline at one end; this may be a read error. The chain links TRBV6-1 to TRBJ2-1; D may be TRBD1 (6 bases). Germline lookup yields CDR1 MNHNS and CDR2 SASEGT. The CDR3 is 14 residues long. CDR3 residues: CASTEPAGDIEQFF. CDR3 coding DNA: TGTGCCAGCACTGAACCCGCAGGGGATATTGAGCAGTTCTTC.

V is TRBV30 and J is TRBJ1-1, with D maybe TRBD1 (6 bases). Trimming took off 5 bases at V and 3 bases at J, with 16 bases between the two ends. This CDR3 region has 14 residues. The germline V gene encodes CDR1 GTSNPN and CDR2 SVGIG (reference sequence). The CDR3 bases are TGTGCCTGGGGCCCCGCGGGGGCTGACACTGAAGCTTTCTTT. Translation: CAWGPAGADTEAFF.